Listed here is a single T cell receptor (beta chain). The antigen remains undetermined. The CDR3 totals 13 residues. Germline assignment: CDR1 MNHEY and CDR2 SVGEGT. V lost 10 bases and J lost 1, with 13 bases in between. Documented time point: pre-sensitization, week 0. As to treatment: therapeutic diphenylcyclopropenone sensitization with weekly scalp DPC. Blood collection happened ahead of applying each patch test. The data were taken from a study of human T cells and chemical hapten exposure. Whole-study context: Weekly diphenylcyclopropenone doses were given to patients' scalps across the approximately 23-week study. Women made up most patients, who had alopecia areata, totalis or universalis.

Study-wide results and limits: The study found that DPC sensitization did not change TCRs above 1 in 1000 frequency.

Each CDR3 protein gets one entry after TCRdb re-called the RACE reads with MiXCR. Found here are around 110,000 distinct CDR3 sequences, 12% of them singletons; the top ten hold about 1.6%. The sequence came from a woman aged 45 to 65 with alopecia areata. Some clones in this sample may be carry-over from other donors' samples. The sample here was whole blood, taken in connection with sensitization to the hapten diphenylcyclopropenone (DPC). The chain has TRBV6-2 or TRBV6-3 and TRBJ2-5; possibly TRBD1 for D (6 bases). The CDR3 protein is CATSDSLQETQYF. CDR3 in DNA: TGTGCCACCTCGGACAGCCTCCAAGAGACCCAGTACTTC.